Listed below are T cell receptor beta chains from one sample, sequenced in a study of cytomegalovirus exposure and HLA in healthy donors. Sequenced by immunoSEQ multiplex PCR; TCRdb stores in-frame clones only, minus some. Among around 92,000 clones listed, roughly 74% were seen once. Sequenced material: PBMCs. The receptors derive from a female donor in good health and CMV-seropositive. CDR3s include the opening cysteine and the closing phenylalanine or tryptophan. The D gene is left open where the match is weak.

>TRBV6-5|TRBD1|15
CASSLSDRAPYEQYF
>TRBV10-2|.|15
CASSHFTGLGNTIYF
>TRBV7-9|TRBD2|15
CASTRLAGSADTQYF
>TRBV4-2|TRBD1|15
CASSQADRASYEQYF
>TRBV18|.|14
CASSPRLGTDTQYF
>TRBV5-6|.|13
CASSLRGGETQYF
>TRBV4-3|.|20
CASSQAVSLKDIRGTDTQYF
>TRBV9|TRBD2|16
CASSVGRRGGTDTQYF
>TRBV1|.|18
CTSSQDLSGTSADNEQFF
>TRBV6-4|.|13
CASSVRDSNEQFF
>TRBV5-8|.|15
CASSISDLLTYEQYF
>TRBV7-2|TRBD1|14
CASSLDRSSYEQYF
>TRBV29-1|.|13
CSVDRKLQALRYF
>TRBV4-2|TRBD1|13
CASSPGGYTEAFF
>TRBV10-3|.|15
CAISENQGGSYEQYF
>TRBV18|TRBD1|15
CASSQGQYSGNTIYF
>TRBV2|.|14
CASSAPNRALEQYF
>TRBV29-1|TRBD1|13
CSVDRAANTEAFF